Following are 17 T cell receptor beta chains from one sample sequenced in a study of blood T cell repertoires in COVID-19. Assay used: immunoSEQ multiplex PCR; TCRdb lists only in-frame clones, some missing. Of roughly 180,000 clones in the sample, 80% to 90% were seen once. The specimen was peripheral blood. The receptors originated from a woman aged 40 to 50 with COVID-19, enrolled during active disease.

The gene calls are TRBV24-1 and TRBJ1-2, with D unclear. The V end lost 2 bases, the J end lost 4 bases, and 13 bases lay between the germline ends. In germline, CDR1 is KGHDR, CDR2 SFDVKD. This CDR3 has 15 residues. This chain's CDR3 is CATSDSRGQSYGYTF. DNA for the CDR3: TGTGCCACCAGTGATTCTCGTGGGCAGAGCTATGGCTACACCTTC.

This clone has a single count. This chain links TRBV3-1 (or the pseudogene TRBV3-2) with TRBJ2-3; D gene ambiguous. Germline V gene sequence: CDR1 LGHDT, CDR2 YNNKEL (reference sequence). Trimming left V 1 base short and J 0 bases short, with 14 bases between. CDR3 length equals 17 residues. The CDR3 protein is CASSQVRGLGSTDTQYF. The CDR3 bases are TGTGCCAGCAGCCAAGTCCGAGGTTTAGGTAGCACAGATACGCAGTATTTT.

The V call is TRBV7-9, the J call TRBJ2-3, with 11 bases fitting TRBD2. CDR3 length: 16 amino acids. The V and J ends lost 5 bases and 2 bases, in that order; junction bases with no gene match: 6. Germline CDR1 reads SEHNR; CDR2 reads FQNEAQ (reference sequence). DNA for the CDR3: TGTGCCAGCAGCAGACTAGCGGGGAGAGACACAGATACGCAGTATTTT. Its translation: CASSRLAGRDTDTQYF.

The gene calls are TRBV7-6 and TRBJ2-3; 7 bases are a match to TRBD2. V was pared by 5 bases and J by 5 bases, with 10 bases of the junction left unmatched. The CDR3 covers 15 residues. Germline V gene sequence: CDR1 SGHVS, CDR2 FNYEAQ. For the CDR3, the DNA is TGTGCCAGCAGCCCGGTGAGGGAGGGCCTAGATACGCAGTATTTT. It encodes CASSPVREGLDTQYF.

This chain joins TRBV7-8 and TRBJ2-7; 7 nucleotides line up with TRBD1. The CDR3 extends over 18 amino acids. V was clipped by 5 bases and J by 2 bases; unmatched bases: 18. Germline CDR1 and CDR2: SGHVS and FQNEAQ. In DNA, the CDR3 is TGTGCCAGCAGCCCGGGTATATTAGCAGGGACAGCAACCTACGAGCAGTACTTC. Amino acid sequence: CASSPGILAGTATYEQYF.

V and J are TRBV20-1 and TRBJ2-7; D is unresolved. V lost 3 bases and J lost 4, with 19 bases in between. The germline CDR1 and CDR2 sequences are DFQATT and SNEGSKA (reference sequence). CDR3 size: 15 residues. Here the CDR3 reads CSASDDSKSSYEQYF. CDR3 nucleotides: TGCAGTGCTAGTGACGACTCAAAGTCAAGTTACGAGCAGTACTTC.

The gene calls are TRBV6-5 and TRBJ1-2; 11 nucleotides line up with TRBD1. Germline V gene data show CDR1 as MNHEY and CDR2 as SVGAGI. Trimming cost V 4 bases and J 12 bases; bases outside gene matches: 13. The CDR3 extends over 15 amino acids. DNA of the CDR3: TGTGCCAGCAGTTGGGTAGGGACAGGGGGATCTAAGAACACCTTC. Translation gives CASSWVGTGGSKNTF.

The chain links TRBV15 to TRBJ1-1; a possible D gene is TRBD1 (5 bases). Germline values: CDR1 LNHNV, CDR2 YYDKDF (reference sequence). This CDR3 has 16 residues. Trimming removed 3 bases at V and 0 bases at J, with 14 bases between. CDR3 loop: CATSSEWTLMNTEAFF. CDR3 coding DNA: TGTGCCACCAGCAGTGAATGGACATTGATGAACACTGAAGCTTTCTTT.

In its sample, this clone was seen once. The V and J genes are TRBV6-6 and TRBJ1-2; D is ambiguous. V gave up 2 bases and J gave up 1 base, with 5 bases separating them. CDR3 length: 13 amino acids. Per the germline V gene, CDR1 is MNHNY and CDR2 is SVGAGI (reference sequence). The CDR3 DNA reads TGTGCCAGCAGTTACCTAGATAACTATGGCTACACCTTC. Translation gives CASSYLDNYGYTF.

The chain joins TRBV10-3 to TRBJ1-2, with D uncertain. Trimming took 5 bases from V and 6 from J, leaving 13 bases between them. The CDR3 is made up of 13 amino acids. CDR1 ENHRY and CDR2 SYGVKD come from the germline V gene. The CDR3: CAISRGLTDGYTF. CDR3 DNA: TGTGCCATCAGTCGGGGATTAACTGATGGCTACACCTTC.

The chain has TRBV18 and TRBJ2-2; possibly TRBD1 for D (6 bases). Germline CDR1 is KGHSH and CDR2 is LQKENI. CDR3 length: 17 amino acids. The germline V and J ends were trimmed by 4 bases and 2 bases, with 17 bases remaining between them. Written as DNA, the CDR3 is TGTGCCAGCTCACTAACGACAGGCATGGGAAACACCGGGGAGCTGTTTTTT. This translates into CASSLTTGMGNTGELFF.

The count of this clone is one. The chain carries TRBV28 and TRBJ1-2; D is unresolved. V lost 8 bases, J lost 7 bases, and 14 bases lay in between. The CDR3 length is 12 residues. The germline V gene encodes CDR1 MDHEN and CDR2 SYDVKM. The CDR3 bases are TGTGCCAGCTCAGGAGGGTCCGGTGGCTACACCTTC. Encoded protein: CASSGGSGGYTF.

This rearrangement joins TRBV9 to TRBJ1-5; tentatively, D is TRBD1 (5 bases). Trimming cost V 3 bases and J 1 base, with 8 bases left between them. CDR3 length: 14 amino acids. Germline V CDR1 and CDR2: SGDLS, YYNGEE. The CDR3 loop reads CASSETESNQPQHF. DNA of the CDR3: TGTGCCAGCAGCGAGACAGAAAGCAATCAGCCCCAGCATTTT.

The chain carries TRBV19 and TRBJ2-4, with D perhaps TRBD1 (6 bases). The CDR3 contains 14 residues. Germline loops: CDR1 LNHDA, CDR2 SQIVND (reference sequence). V was cut by 4 bases and J by 6 bases, with 13 bases left in between. The CDR3 sequence is CASSRQVSSNIQYF. DNA of the CDR3: TGTGCCAGTAGTAGACAGGTCTCCTCAAACATTCAGTACTTC. The full variable domain, with the rest looked up from reference TRBV19 and TRBJ2-4, is DGGITQSPKYLFRKEGQNVTLSCEQNLNHDAMYWYRQDPGQGLRLIYYSQIVNDFQKGDIAEGYSVSREKKESFPLTVTSAQKNPTAFYLCASSRQVSSNIQYFGAGTRLSVL.

The sample holds a few counts of this clone. DNA for the CDR3: TGTGCCAGCAGTTTCAGCAGGGATTCGGCTTTCTTT. Protein sequence: CASSFSRDSAFF. The V call is TRBV12-3 or TRBV12-4, the J call TRBJ1-1, with TRBD1 as a possible D gene (5 bases). There are 12 residues in the CDR3. With 3 bases removed from V and 11 bases from J, the gap between germline ends came to 13 bases.

V is TRBV27 and J is TRBJ1-6; TRBD1 agrees at 7 bases. Germline lookup yields CDR1 MNHEY and CDR2 SMNVEV (reference sequence). The V gene end was trimmed by 2 bases and the J gene end by 7 bases; junction bases not matched to a gene: 8. The CDR3 is 16 residues long. The CDR3 reads CASSLRAGGWNSPLHF. Here the CDR3 DNA reads TGTGCCAGCAGTTTACGCGCAGGGGGTTGGAATTCACCCCTCCACTTT.

The chain uses TRBV12-3 or TRBV12-4 and TRBJ2-7; possible D gene TRBD2, 5 bases. The ends were cut back, 7 bases at V and 5 bases at J, with 9 bases in the middle. The CDR3 length is 11 residues. This CDR3 is CASTRGHEQYF. The CDR3 nucleotides read TGTGCCAGCACTCGAGGGCACGAGCAGTACTTC.